A single TCR beta chain is shown here with its context. Its antigen is not yet known. These data are taken from a study of cytomegalovirus exposure and HLA in healthy donors (dated by TCRdb to 2015 to 2018). Concerning the study at large: In an earlier analysis of some 610 of the donors, about 270 Gb of sequence data and 117 million unique TCR beta sequences from approximately 180 million T cells were reported. An early release that covered some 640 HLA-typed donors contained about 300 gigabases of sequencing data and tens of millions of unique TCR sequences. Of the roughly 400 genotyped donors, approximately 80% fell in the genetic ancestry cluster associated with self-reported Caucasian donors. The study aimed to test whether cataloging public T cell receptors could reveal signatures of past pathogen exposure. The study used immunosequencing to profile the T cell repertoires of 666 subjects and linked those repertoires to cytomegalovirus serostatus. Besides the first cohort of hundreds of subjects, a separate validation cohort made up of 120 different subjects was used. High-throughput TCR immunosequencing, statistical association of individual TCRs with disease status, and machine learning were combined to predict cytomegalovirus infection status. A later analysis re-analyzed previously published TCR beta repertoires from about 600 donors and added high-resolution HLA genotyping to study TCR occurrence patterns. The later analysis used no new phenotypic data to find candidate immune exposures, relying instead on TCR beta sequences and their occurrence across donors. An earlier analysis of roughly 600 of the donors used high-throughput TCR beta sequencing to judge whether each TCR beta V gene segment behaved as functional or pseudogenic. Donor age, sex, ethnicity and CMV serostatus were collected together with the repertoire data. Genome-wide SNP genotypes for about 65% of the roughly 700 donors were used in a later genetic analysis, which treated that subset as a discovery cohort. All discovery cohort repertoires had been generated using a single sequencing platform. Both class I and class II loci were covered by HLA typing, at four-digit resolution. The number of typed donors differed by locus: 629-630 for A, B, C, DRB1 and DQB1; approximately 540 for DQA1; over 600 for DPA1; and roughly 450 for DPB1. A handful of DR-DQ haplotypes were handled as single units for association and clustering because linkage in the cohort was strong. Among some 410 genotyped donors of the cohort, an average of approximately 250,000 unique TCR beta nucleotide sequences were sequenced per donor, roughly 20% of them non-productive. Here is what the overall study found, with its caveats: The earlier analysis of around 600 of the donors excluded roughly 16 rarely observed V segments, including chromosome 9 orphons, because counts were too low. Some IMGT-functional V segments, including TRBV6-2 and TRBV6-3, could not be distinguished by the 87-base-pair reads and were therefore excluded. Specific HLA alleles were associated with 15,000 to 20,000 TCR beta sequences at a false discovery rate of 0.05 in a later analysis. Several of the top co-occurrence clusters appeared to be linked to parvovirus B19, influenza, CMV and Epstein-Barr virus, according to a later analysis. A further reported finding was that TCR beta sequences accurately predicted the HLA-A and HLA-B alleles for most subjects in the first cohort. The presence/absence analyses assumed that sequencing depth was roughly uniform across donors, and that assumption may not be true. The study gave a list of around 170 TCR beta chains associated with cytomegalovirus. Immune exposure information for the cohort was limited to CMV serostatus. Broadly in line with IMGT annotations, most TCR beta V segments showed up in productive rearrangements about 87% or about 30% of the time in an earlier analysis of a few hundred of the donors. In both the original and validation cohorts, the classifier was reported to diagnose cytomegalovirus status with high specificity and sensitivity. Assigning TCR associations to individual alleles was difficult when HLA alleles, especially DR and DQ, strongly co-occurred. Correlated functional status among segregating V segments might reflect linkage disequilibrium, but an unknown experimental factor could not be ruled out. The authors suggested that the approach could potentially be extended to other disease states and immunological phenotypes. A later genetic analysis reported fewer N-insertions in productive TCRs among donors in an Asian-associated ancestry cluster than the roughly 700-donor mean. In a later genetic analysis, a missense DCLRE1C variant was associated with V-gene and J-gene trimming of TCR beta chains, and the association was replicated in an independent cohort. In a later analysis, HLA-associated TCR beta chains were found to be more clonally expanded and to have lower generation probabilities than equally common non-associated chains. A few of the identified cytomegalovirus-associated TCR beta chains were confirmed in vitro to be specific for cytomegalovirus antigens. Most CMV-associated TCR beta chains appeared to be HLA-restricted in a later analysis, and the HLA associations seemed to be driven largely by CMV exposure. According to a later analysis, TCR association rates differed among HLA loci, with DRB1 alleles showing the most associated TCRs and HLA-C alleles showing the fewest. HLA typing was unavailable for some donors at each locus, so association tests used only the typed subset. Most TCR sequences were observed very rarely across donors, whereas some public TCRs were present in many individuals. Only TCR beta chains were sequenced in this cohort, and the absence of alpha or paired-chain data limited detectable features. A cluster of highly shared sequence variants was judged likely to represent a technical artifact of the sequencing pipeline.

Library preparation employed the immunoSEQ multiplex PCR assay. For the multiplex PCR, a mixture combining 60 forward primers for TCR Vbeta segments and 13 reverse primers for TCR Jbeta segments was used. Amplification of the CDR3 region of rearranged TCR beta genes was performed with a multiplex PCR assay on genomic DNA. On the Illumina HiSeq System, the amplified TCR beta libraries were sequenced as 87-base-pair reads. The authors processed their data as follows. A later analysis tallied roughly 76 million unique TCR beta chains across the 600 to 700 repertoires, and around 10 million of those chains were shared by two or more donors. Raw reads were error-corrected and collapsed into unique sequences by a nearest-neighbor algorithm in which closely related sequences were merged to remove PCR and sequencing errors. V, D and J gene segments were assigned by aligning CDR3 sequences to IMGT reference sequences. For a sequence to be retained, a match of at least six nucleotides was required to both a V gene segment and a J gene segment. Rearrangements were called productive when the CDR3 lacked stop codons and stayed in frame with V and J; all others were non-productive. CDR3 was defined by IMGT convention, running from the second conserved V-encoded cysteine to the conserved J-encoded phenylalanine. Sequences without an unambiguous match to a single V gene segment were excluded from the earlier analysis of 587 of the donors. In an earlier analysis of 500 to 750 of the donors, V segments were called functional above 56.7% productive rearrangements and were called segregating when the between-donor standard deviation exceeded 5%. A statistical classification framework was built for diagnosing cytomegalovirus status from the catalog of TCR beta chain sequences. In a later analysis, V and J genes were assigned by comparing TCR nucleotide sequences against IMGT/GENE-DB human TR gene sequences. The TCRdist pipeline was used in a later analysis to assign CDR3 sequences and most-parsimonious VDJ recombination scenarios. In a later analysis, each TCR beta chain was defined by its CDR3 amino acid sequence together with its V-gene family, and reads lacking a unique V-gene family were excluded. To address suspected cross-contamination and a sequencing artifact, a later analysis removed 592 highly shared, low-generation-probability nucleotide sequences. In a later analysis, a clonal expansion index was calculated for each public chain from normalized within-repertoire ranks of inferred template counts. In a later analysis, generation probabilities were computed with a VDJ recombination model fitted to out-of-frame rearrangements, and the resulting probabilities were checked against IGoR. A later analysis scored TCR-TCR, TCR-HLA and TCR-CMV co-occurrence with hypergeometric tests, applying a repertoire-size bias correction to TCR pairs. To estimate false discovery rates, a later analysis permuted the HLA or CMV assignments 20 times. In a later analysis, co-occurring TCRs were grouped using DBSCAN, and TCRdist sequence similarity was added for clustering within HLA-allele-positive subsets. For co-occurrence clustering, repertoires with fewer than 30,000 or more than 120,000 public chains were excluded, along with 5 or 6 repertoires with anomalous nucleotide sharing. This is the immuneACCESS table as TCRdb keeps it, with only in-frame sequences that have V and J called. A part of the clones is gone; compared with another copy, unresolved V genes explain less than half, and the rest is unexplained. V and J calls and clone size are those listed in that table; D and trimming were worked out from the DNA. The sample table gives 50,000 to 70,000 clones. The biggest ten clones account for about 3.5% of the sample.

The cohort comprised fewer than 700 healthy bone marrow donors. At the time of sampling, every cohort member was nominally healthy, though immune exposures that went unrecorded were likely present. The donor was CMV seronegative and was included in the group of over 300 seronegative cohort members. Each donor provided a peripheral blood sample, and peripheral blood mononuclear cells were used for TCR beta sequencing. Genomic DNA was extracted from the blood cell samples with the Qiagen DNeasy Blood Extraction Kit. Counted from cysteine to phenylalanine, this CDR3 has 12 amino acids. This entry keeps only the CDR3 DNA: 36 bases, framed from base 1. V is clipped by 3 bases and J by 4 bases, and the sequence between their germline boundaries is 6 bases long. Taken from the germline V gene, the CDR1 and CDR2 loops are KGHSH and LQKENI.

Here the chain combines TRBV18 and TRBJ1-1; the D gene identity is not certain. Input material: PBMCs. The clonotype originates from a woman younger than 30 in good health and CMV-seronegative. In nucleotide form, the sequence is TGTGCCAGCTCACCGTCCTCCACTGAAGCTTTCTTT. Its translation is CASSPSSTEAFF.